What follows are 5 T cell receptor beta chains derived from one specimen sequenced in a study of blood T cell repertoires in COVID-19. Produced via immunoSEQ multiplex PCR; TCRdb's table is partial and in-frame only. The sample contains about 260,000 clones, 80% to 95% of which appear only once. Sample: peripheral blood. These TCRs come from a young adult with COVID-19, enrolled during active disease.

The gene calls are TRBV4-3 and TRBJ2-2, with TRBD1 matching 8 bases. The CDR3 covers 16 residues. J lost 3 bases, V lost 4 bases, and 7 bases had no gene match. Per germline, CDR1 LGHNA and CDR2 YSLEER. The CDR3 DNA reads TGCGCCAGCAGCCGGGGACAGGTCCCCGACACCGGGGAGCTGTTTTTT. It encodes CASSRGQVPDTGELFF.

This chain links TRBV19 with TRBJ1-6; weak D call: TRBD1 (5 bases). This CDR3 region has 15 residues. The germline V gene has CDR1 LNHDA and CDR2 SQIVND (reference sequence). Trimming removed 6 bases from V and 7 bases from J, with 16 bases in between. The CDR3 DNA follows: TGTGCCAGTAGCCCACCAGACAGCCAGAATTCACCCCTCCACTTT. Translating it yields CASSPPDSQNSPLHF.

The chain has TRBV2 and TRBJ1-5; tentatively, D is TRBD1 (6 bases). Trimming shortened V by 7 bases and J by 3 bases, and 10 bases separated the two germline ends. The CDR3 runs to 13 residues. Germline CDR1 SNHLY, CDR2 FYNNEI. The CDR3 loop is CASNRVVNQPQHF. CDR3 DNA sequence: TGTGCCAGCAACAGGGTAGTCAATCAGCCCCAGCATTTT.

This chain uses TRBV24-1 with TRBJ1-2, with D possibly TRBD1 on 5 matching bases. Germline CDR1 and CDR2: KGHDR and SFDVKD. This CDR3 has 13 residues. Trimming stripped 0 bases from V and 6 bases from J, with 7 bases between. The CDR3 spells CATSDLLQDGYTF. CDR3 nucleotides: TGTGCCACCAGTGATTTGCTACAGGATGGCTACACCTTC.

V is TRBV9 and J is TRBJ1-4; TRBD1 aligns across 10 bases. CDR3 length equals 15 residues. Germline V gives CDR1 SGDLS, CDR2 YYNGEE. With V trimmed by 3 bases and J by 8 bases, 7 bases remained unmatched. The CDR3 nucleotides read TGTGCCAGCAGCGGGTCCGGGACAGGGGACGAAAAACTGTTTTTT. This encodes CASSGSGTGDEKLFF.